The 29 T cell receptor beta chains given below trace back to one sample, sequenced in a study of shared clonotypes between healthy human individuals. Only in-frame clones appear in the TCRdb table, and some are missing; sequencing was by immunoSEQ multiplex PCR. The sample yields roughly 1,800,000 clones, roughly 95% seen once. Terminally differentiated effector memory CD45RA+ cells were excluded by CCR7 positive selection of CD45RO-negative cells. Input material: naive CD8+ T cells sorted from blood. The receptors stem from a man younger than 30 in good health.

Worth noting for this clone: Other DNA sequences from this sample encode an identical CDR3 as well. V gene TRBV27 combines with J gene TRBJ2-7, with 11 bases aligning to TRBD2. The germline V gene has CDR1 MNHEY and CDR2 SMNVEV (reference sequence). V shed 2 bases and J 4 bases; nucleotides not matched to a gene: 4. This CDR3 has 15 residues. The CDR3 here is CASSLLAGGTYEQYF. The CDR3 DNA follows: TGTGCCAGCAGTTTACTAGCGGGAGGCACTTACGAGCAGTACTTC.

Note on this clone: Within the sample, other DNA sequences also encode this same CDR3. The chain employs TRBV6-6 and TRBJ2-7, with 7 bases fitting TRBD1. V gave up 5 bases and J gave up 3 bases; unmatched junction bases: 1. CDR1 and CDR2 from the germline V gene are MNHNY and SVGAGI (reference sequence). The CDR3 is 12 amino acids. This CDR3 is CASSGDSYEQYF. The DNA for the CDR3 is TGTGCCAGCAGTGGGGACAGCTACGAGCAGTACTTC.

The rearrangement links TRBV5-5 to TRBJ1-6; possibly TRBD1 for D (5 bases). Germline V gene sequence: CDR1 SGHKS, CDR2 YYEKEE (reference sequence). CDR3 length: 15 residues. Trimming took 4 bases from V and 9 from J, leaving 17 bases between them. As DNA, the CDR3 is TGTGCCAGCAGCGCAACCGCAGGGAGCGGTTCACCCCTCCACTTT. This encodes CASSATAGSGSPLHF.

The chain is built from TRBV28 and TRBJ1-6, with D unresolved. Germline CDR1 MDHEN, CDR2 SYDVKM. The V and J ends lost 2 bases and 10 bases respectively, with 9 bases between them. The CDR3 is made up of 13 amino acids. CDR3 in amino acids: CASSLGFSSPLHF. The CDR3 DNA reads TGTGCCAGCAGTTTAGGCTTTAGCTCACCCCTCCACTTT.

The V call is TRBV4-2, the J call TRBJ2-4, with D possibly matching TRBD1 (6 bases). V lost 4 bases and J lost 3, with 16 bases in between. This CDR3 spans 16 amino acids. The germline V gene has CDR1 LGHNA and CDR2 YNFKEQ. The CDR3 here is CASSLGAGASKNIQYF. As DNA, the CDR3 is TGTGCCAGCAGCCTCGGGGCAGGGGCAAGCAAAAACATTCAGTACTTC.

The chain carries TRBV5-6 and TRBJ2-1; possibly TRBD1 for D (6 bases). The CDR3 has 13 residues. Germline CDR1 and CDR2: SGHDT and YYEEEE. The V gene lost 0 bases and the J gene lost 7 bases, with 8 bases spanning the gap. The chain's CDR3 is CASSLDRANEQFF. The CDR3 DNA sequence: TGTGCCAGCAGCTTGGACAGGGCGAATGAGCAGTTCTTC.

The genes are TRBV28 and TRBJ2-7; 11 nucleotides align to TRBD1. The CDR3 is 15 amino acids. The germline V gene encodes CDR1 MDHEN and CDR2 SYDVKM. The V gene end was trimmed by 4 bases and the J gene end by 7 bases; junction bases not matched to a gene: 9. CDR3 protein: CASSSRDRGFGEQYF. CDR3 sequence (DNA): TGTGCCAGCAGTTCCCGGGACAGGGGGTTTGGAGAGCAGTACTTC.

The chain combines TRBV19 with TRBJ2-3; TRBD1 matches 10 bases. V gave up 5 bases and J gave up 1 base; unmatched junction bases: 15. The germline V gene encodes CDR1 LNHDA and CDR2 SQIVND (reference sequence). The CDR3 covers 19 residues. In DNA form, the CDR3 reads TGTGCCAGTAGTCCTTACGGGACAGGGGCTTTTGAAGGCACAGATACGCAGTATTTT. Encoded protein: CASSPYGTGAFEGTDTQYF.

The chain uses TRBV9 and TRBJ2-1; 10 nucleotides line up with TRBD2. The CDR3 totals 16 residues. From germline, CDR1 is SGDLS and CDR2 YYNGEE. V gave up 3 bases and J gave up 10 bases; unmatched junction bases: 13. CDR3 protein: CASSAYGLAGVGEQFF. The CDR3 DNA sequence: TGTGCCAGCAGCGCTTATGGGCTAGCGGGAGTAGGAGAGCAGTTCTTC.

The CDR3 is CASSLGSGTLHF. In DNA, the CDR3 is TGTGCCAGCAGCTTGGGCAGTGGGACCCTCCACTTT. The chain combines TRBV5-4 with TRBJ1-6; D is unresolved. The CDR3 is 12 residues long. Looked up from germline, CDR1 is SGHNT and CDR2 is YYREEE (reference sequence). V lost 0 bases to trimming and J lost 14 bases, with 9 bases between them.

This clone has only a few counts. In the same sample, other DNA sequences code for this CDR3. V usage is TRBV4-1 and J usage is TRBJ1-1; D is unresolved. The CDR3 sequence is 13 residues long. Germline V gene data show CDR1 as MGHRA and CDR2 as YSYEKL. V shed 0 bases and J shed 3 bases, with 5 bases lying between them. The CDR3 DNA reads TGCGCCAGCAGCCAAGAGGGAGACACTGAAGCTTTCTTT. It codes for CASSQEGDTEAFF.

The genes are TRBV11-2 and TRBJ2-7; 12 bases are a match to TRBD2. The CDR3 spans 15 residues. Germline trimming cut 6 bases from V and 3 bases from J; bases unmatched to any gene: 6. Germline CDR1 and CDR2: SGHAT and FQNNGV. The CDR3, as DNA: TGTGCCAGCAGGCCTCTAGCGGGAGGGGACTACGAGCAGTACTTC. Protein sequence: CASRPLAGGDYEQYF.

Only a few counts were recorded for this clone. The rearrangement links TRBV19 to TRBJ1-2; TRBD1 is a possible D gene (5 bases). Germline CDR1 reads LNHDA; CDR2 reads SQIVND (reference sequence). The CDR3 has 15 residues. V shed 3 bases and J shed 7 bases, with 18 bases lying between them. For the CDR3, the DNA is TGTGCCAGTAGTATTGGGTTTGGGGCAGTTTCTGGCTACACCTTC. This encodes CASSIGFGAVSGYTF. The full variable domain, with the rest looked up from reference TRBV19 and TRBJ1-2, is DGGITQSPKYLFRKEGQNVTLSCEQNLNHDAMYWYRQDPGQGLRLIYYSQIVNDFQKGDIAEGYSVSREKKESFPLTVTSAQKNPTAFYLCASSIGFGAVSGYTFGSGTRLTVV.

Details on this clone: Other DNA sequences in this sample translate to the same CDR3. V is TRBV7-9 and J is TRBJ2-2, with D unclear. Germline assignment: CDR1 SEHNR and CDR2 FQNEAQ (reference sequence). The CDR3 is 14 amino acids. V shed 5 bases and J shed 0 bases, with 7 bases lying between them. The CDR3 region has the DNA TGTGCCAGCAGCCAAGGATCGAACACCGGGGAGCTGTTTTTT. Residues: CASSQGSNTGELFF.

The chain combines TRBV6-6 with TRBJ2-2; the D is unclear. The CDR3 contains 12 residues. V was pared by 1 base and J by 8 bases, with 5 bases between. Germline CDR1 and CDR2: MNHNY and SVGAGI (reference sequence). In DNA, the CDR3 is TGTGCCAGCAGTTACTTAGAGGGGGAGCTGTTTTTT. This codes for CASSYLEGELFF.

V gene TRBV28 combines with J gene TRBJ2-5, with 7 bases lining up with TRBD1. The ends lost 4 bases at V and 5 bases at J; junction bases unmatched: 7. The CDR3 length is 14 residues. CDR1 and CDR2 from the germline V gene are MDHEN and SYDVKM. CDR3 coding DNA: TGTGCCAGCAGTTACAGGGGTATCAGGGAGACCCAGTACTTC. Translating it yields CASSYRGIRETQYF.

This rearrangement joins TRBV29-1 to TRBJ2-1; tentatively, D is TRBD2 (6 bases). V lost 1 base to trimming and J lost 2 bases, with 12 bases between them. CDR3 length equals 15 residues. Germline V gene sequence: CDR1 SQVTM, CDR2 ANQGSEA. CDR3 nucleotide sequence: TGCAGCGTTGAAGGAGGAGGGAGTGCCTACAATGAGCAGTTCTTC. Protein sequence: CSVEGGGSAYNEQFF.

The CDR3: CASSLDGTSGALAQYF. Written as DNA, the CDR3 is TGTGCCAGCAGTTTAGATGGGACTAGCGGGGCTTTGGCGCAGTATTTT. This sequence joins TRBV27 and TRBJ2-3; 13 positions match TRBD2. V trimming: 2 bases; J trimming: 10 bases; junction bases outside the gene matches: 9. This CDR3 is 16 amino acids long. Germline V gene sequence: CDR1 MNHEY, CDR2 SMNVEV (reference sequence).

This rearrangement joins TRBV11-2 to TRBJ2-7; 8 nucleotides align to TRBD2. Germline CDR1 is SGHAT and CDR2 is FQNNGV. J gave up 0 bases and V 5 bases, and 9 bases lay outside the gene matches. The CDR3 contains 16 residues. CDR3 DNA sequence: TGTGCCAGCAGCGGCCACAGCGGGGGAAGCTCCTACGAGCAGTACTTC. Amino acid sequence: CASSGHSGGSSYEQYF. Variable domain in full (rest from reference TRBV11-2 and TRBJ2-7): EAGVAQSPRYKIIEKRQSVAFWCNPISGHATLYWYQQILGQGPKLLIQFQNNGVVDDSQLPKDRFSAERLKGVDSTLKIQPAKLEDSAVYLCASSGHSGGSSYEQYFGPGTRLTVT.

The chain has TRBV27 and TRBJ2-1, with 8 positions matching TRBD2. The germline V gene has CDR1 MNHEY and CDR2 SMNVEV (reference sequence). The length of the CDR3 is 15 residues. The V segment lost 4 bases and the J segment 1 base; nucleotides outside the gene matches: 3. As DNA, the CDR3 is TGTGCCAGCAGTTACGGGACTAGTTCCTACAATGAGCAGTTCTTC. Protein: CASSYGTSSYNEQFF.

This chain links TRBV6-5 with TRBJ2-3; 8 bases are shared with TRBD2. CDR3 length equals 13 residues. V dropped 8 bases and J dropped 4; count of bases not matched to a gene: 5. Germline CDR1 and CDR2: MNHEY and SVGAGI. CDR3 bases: TGTGCCAGCCGGGGGGGCGTCGCAGATACGCAGTATTTT. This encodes CASRGGVADTQYF.

DNA for the CDR3: TGCGCCAGCAGCCAAGATAGGGGGGGGCCCACCCCCTACGAGCAGTACTTC. Translated, it gives CASSQDRGGPTPYEQYF. The gene calls are TRBV4-3 and TRBJ2-7; D may be TRBD2 (7 bases). This CDR3 spans 17 amino acids. Trimming shortened V by 0 bases and J by 2 bases, and 17 bases separated the two germline ends. Germline CDR1 is LGHNA and CDR2 is YSLEER.

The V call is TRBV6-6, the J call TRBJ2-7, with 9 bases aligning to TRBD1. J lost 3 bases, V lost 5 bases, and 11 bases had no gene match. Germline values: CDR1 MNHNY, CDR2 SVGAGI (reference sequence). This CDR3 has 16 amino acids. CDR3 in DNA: TGTGCCAGCAGTACCCAACCGGGACAGGGTCTCTACGAGCAGTACTTC. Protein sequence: CASSTQPGQGLYEQYF.

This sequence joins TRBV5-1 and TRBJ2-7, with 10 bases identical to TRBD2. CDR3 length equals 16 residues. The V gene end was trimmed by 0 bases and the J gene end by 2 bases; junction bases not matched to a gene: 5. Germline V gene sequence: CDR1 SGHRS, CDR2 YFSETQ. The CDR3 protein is CASSLALAGETYEQYF. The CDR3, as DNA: TGCGCCAGCAGCTTGGCCCTAGCGGGGGAGACCTACGAGCAGTACTTC.

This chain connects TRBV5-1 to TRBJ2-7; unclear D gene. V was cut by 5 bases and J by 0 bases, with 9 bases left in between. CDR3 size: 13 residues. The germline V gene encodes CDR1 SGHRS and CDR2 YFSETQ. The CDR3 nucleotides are TGCGCCAGCAGTGCAACCAGCTCCTACGAGCAGTACTTC. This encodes CASSATSSYEQYF. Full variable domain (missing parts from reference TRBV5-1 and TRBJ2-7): KAGVTQTPRYLIKTRGQQVTLSCSPISGHRSVSWYQQTPGQGLQFLFEYFSETQRNKGNFPGRFSGRQFSNSRSEMNVSTLELGDSALYLCASSATSSYEQYFGPGTRLTVT.

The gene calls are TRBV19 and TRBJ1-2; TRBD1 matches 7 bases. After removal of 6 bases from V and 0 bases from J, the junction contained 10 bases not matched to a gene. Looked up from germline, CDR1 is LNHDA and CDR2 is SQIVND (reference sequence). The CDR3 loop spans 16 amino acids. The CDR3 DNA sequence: TGTGCCAGTAGCCATGAAGGGGGGACAGCTAACTATGGCTACACCTTC. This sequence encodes CASSHEGGTANYGYTF. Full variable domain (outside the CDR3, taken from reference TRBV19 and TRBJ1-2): DGGITQSPKYLFRKEGQNVTLSCEQNLNHDAMYWYRQDPGQGLRLIYYSQIVNDFQKGDIAEGYSVSREKKESFPLTVTSAQKNPTAFYLCASSHEGGTANYGYTFGSGTRLTVV.

CDR3 bases: TGTGCCAGCAGTTTCTTACAGACGTTTGGCGAGCAGTACTTC. Translated: CASSFLQTFGEQYF. V is TRBV28 and J is TRBJ2-7; D unclear. Trimming left V 3 bases short and J 6 bases short, with 15 bases between. Germline values: CDR1 MDHEN, CDR2 SYDVKM. The CDR3 covers 14 residues.

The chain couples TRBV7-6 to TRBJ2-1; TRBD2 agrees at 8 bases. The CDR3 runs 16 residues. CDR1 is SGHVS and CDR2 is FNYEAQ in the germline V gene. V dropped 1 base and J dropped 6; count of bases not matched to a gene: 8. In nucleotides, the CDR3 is TGTGCCAGCAGCTTAGTGATTAGCGGGACGGGCAATGAGCAGTTCTTC. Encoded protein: CASSLVISGTGNEQFF.

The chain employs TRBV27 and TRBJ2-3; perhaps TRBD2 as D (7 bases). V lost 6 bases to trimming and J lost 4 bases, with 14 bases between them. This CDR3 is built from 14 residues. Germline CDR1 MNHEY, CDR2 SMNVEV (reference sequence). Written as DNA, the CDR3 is TGTGCCAGCAGGTATAGAGGGGGGGCAGATACGCAGTATTTT. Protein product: CASRYRGGADTQYF.